These 28 T cell receptor beta chains share one sample of origin, sequenced in a study of CD8+ T cells in alopecia areata. Investigators isolated RNA and reverse transcribed it into cDNA to act as the sequencing template. Repertoires were generated with immunoSEQ multiplex PCR, while TCRdb's copy carries only in-frame clones and drops some. In the table there are around 190,000 clones, about 61% of which are singletons. Source material: CD8+ T cells sorted from blood. The origin of the receptors is a human donor in good health.

The table lists this clone with a count of one. V is TRBV2 and J is TRBJ1-5; no clear D gene. Trimming pared 7 bases from V and 2 bases from J, leaving 9 bases between. Germline assignment: CDR1 SNHLY and CDR2 FYNNEI. This CDR3 spans 13 amino acids. This chain's CDR3 is CASNKGRNQPQHF. The CDR3 DNA reads TGTGCCAGCAACAAGGGCCGCAATCAGCCCCAGCATTTT.

The rearrangement joins TRBV5-6 to TRBJ2-5; D is possibly TRBD1 (5 bases). The CDR3 is 16 amino acids. Trimming shortened V by 0 bases and J by 1 base, and 13 bases separated the two germline ends. From germline, CDR1 is SGHDT and CDR2 YYEEEE. In DNA, the CDR3 is TGTGCCAGCAGCTTGGAAGTAGGGGCCCTCCAAGAGACCCAGTACTTC. Translated, it gives CASSLEVGALQETQYF.

Points on this clone: Other nucleotide sequences in the sample specify the same CDR3. The rearrangement uses TRBV29-1 and TRBJ2-3; D possibly uses TRBD1 or TRBD2 (5 bases each). Per the germline V gene, CDR1 is SQVTM and CDR2 is ANQGSEA. V was clipped by 4 bases and J by 3 bases, with 11 bases between them. This CDR3 region has 13 residues. CDR3 DNA: TGCAGCGTTGCGAGGGGTGGGACAGATACGCAGTATTTT. Its protein product is CSVARGGTDTQYF.

V gene TRBV15 combines with J gene TRBJ1-2, with D maybe TRBD1 (6 bases). CDR3 length: 13 amino acids. Trimming stripped 1 base from V and 6 bases from J, with 9 bases between. Germline values: CDR1 LNHNV, CDR2 YYDKDF (reference sequence). The DNA of the CDR3 is TGTGCCACCAGCAGAGCGGGGGGCGATGGCTACACCTTC. Its protein is CATSRAGGDGYTF.

This clone has just a few counts. V gene TRBV7-9 combines with J gene TRBJ1-1, with D possibly matching TRBD1 (5 bases). Germline CDR1 reads SEHNR; CDR2 reads FQNEAQ (reference sequence). The CDR3 extends over 13 amino acids. V shed 1 base and J shed 4 bases, with 7 bases lying between them. CDR3 bases: TGTGCCAGCAGCTTAGAGGGGAGCACTGAAGCTTTCTTT. It is translated as CASSLEGSTEAFF.

The chain has TRBV5-6 and TRBJ2-1, with D possibly TRBD2 on 6 matching bases. This CDR3 comprises 12 residues. V lost 4 bases to trimming and J lost 9 bases, with 11 bases between them. Germline CDR1 reads SGHDT; CDR2 reads YYEEEE. CDR3 DNA sequence: TGTGCCAGCAGCCCTGTAGCGGCTGAGCAGTTCTTC. Translated: CASSPVAAEQFF.

This clone was detected only a few times. The chain couples TRBV15 to TRBJ1-4, with D unresolved. This CDR3 comprises 13 residues. Trimming left V 4 bases short and J 0 bases short, with 3 bases between. The germline CDR1 and CDR2 sequences are LNHNV and YYDKDF (reference sequence). CDR3 protein: CATSTATNEKLFF. The CDR3 bases are TGTGCCACCAGCACTGCAACTAATGAAAAACTGTTTTTT.

This chain joins TRBV7-9 and TRBJ1-1; the D is unclear. V lost 3 bases and J lost 3, with 17 bases in between. CDR1 is SEHNR and CDR2 is FQNEAQ in the germline V gene (reference sequence). The CDR3 runs to 16 residues. This CDR3 reads CASSLLKDGSDTEAFF. DNA for the CDR3: TGTGCCAGCAGCTTGTTGAAGGACGGTAGTGACACTGAAGCTTTCTTT.

CDR3 nucleotides: TGTGCCTGGAGTCAAGGCCTGGGCTACACCTTC. It encodes CAWSQGLGYTF. The chain joins TRBV30 to TRBJ1-2, with D uncertain. V shed 2 bases and J shed 8 bases, with 9 bases lying between them. CDR1 is GTSNPN, CDR2 SVGIG, per germline (reference sequence). The CDR3 covers 11 residues.

With respect to this clone: A junction end diverges from the germline sequence, so it may reflect a read error. The chain has TRBV15 and TRBJ2-2, with 11 bases identical to TRBD1. This CDR3 comprises 15 residues. Germline V lookup: CDR1 LNHNV, CDR2 YYDKDF (reference sequence). This CDR3 is CATSRGQGDTGEPFF. The CDR3 coding sequence is TGTGCCACCAGCCGGGGACAGGGGGACACCGGGGAGCCGTTTTTT.

The genes are TRBV29-1 and TRBJ1-2, with 7 bases fitting TRBD1. After removal of 4 bases from V and 1 base from J, the junction contained 3 bases not matched to a gene. The CDR3 covers 13 residues. Germline V gene sequence: CDR1 SQVTM, CDR2 ANQGSEA. CDR3 residues: CSVAWDSNYGYTF. Here the CDR3 DNA reads TGCAGCGTTGCCTGGGACAGTAACTATGGCTACACCTTC.

The chain is built from TRBV15 and TRBJ2-5, with 9 positions matching TRBD1. CDR1 LNHNV and CDR2 YYDKDF come from the germline V gene (reference sequence). CDR3 length: 15 amino acids. The J segment lost 6 bases and the V segment lost 4 bases, leaving 9 bases of the junction unmatched. In nucleotides, the CDR3 is TGTGCCACCAGCATTCCGGGACAGGGAGGGCAGACCCAGTACTTC. Protein: CATSIPGQGGQTQYF.

This clone was seen more than once but under ten times. A junction boundary mismatches the germline segment, possibly from a read error. The rearrangement links TRBV29-1 to TRBJ1-4; perhaps TRBD1 as D (6 bases). The germline V gene encodes CDR1 SQVTM and CDR2 ANQGSEA. The CDR3 extends over 11 amino acids. DNA of the CDR3: TGCAGCGTTCAAGAGGGGGGAAAACTGTTTTTT. Its protein is CSVQEGGKLFF.

This chain connects TRBV4-1 to TRBJ2-2, with no clear D. The CDR3 sequence is 15 residues long. V shed 4 bases and J shed 1 base, with 10 bases lying between them. Germline CDR1 and CDR2: MGHRA and YSYEKL. The CDR3 DNA reads as TGCGCCAGCAGCCCCCATACATGGAACACCGGGGAGCTGTTTTTT. It is translated as CASSPHTWNTGELFF.

This clone has only a few counts. J is TRBJ1-2 and V is TRBV2; D perhaps matches TRBD1 (6 bases). The CDR3 is 17 amino acids. V lost 2 bases, J lost 3 bases, and 19 bases lay in between. Germline loops: CDR1 SNHLY, CDR2 FYNNEI. CDR3 coding DNA: TGTGCCAGCAGTGAAAGCAGGGGAGATTATTTGTACTATGGCTACACCTTC. Translated: CASSESRGDYLYYGYTF. Complete variable domain (other parts from reference TRBV2 and TRBJ1-2): EPEVTQTPSHQVTQMGQEVILRCVPISNHLYFYWYRQILGQKVEFLVSFYNNEISEKSEIFDDQFSVERPDGSNFTLKIRSTKLEDSAMYFCASSESRGDYLYYGYTFGSGTRLTVV.

V usage is TRBV7-9 and J usage is TRBJ2-7, with D tentatively TRBD2 (5 bases). From germline, CDR1 is SEHNR and CDR2 FQNEAQ (reference sequence). The V gene lost 5 bases and the J gene lost 6 bases, with 11 bases spanning the gap. The CDR3 length is 12 residues. The CDR3 DNA is TGTGCCAGCAGCCCCGACGGGGTCGAGCAGTACTTC. This encodes CASSPDGVEQYF.

The chain is built from TRBV7-8 and TRBJ1-1, with a weak D call TRBD1 (5 bases). Germline values: CDR1 SGHVS, CDR2 FQNEAQ. Trimming shortened V by 1 base and J by 4 bases, and 10 bases separated the two germline ends. The CDR3 totals 14 residues. The CDR3 region has the DNA TGTGCCAGCAGCTTAGGTTGGGGGGTCACTGAAGCTTTCTTT. It codes for CASSLGWGVTEAFF.

The CDR3 DNA reads as TGTGCCTGGAGACGGCAGGCAAACTACGAGCAGTACTTC. This encodes CAWRRQANYEQYF. The V and J genes are TRBV30 and TRBJ2-7; no firm D call. The V gene lost 3 bases and the J gene lost 3 bases, with 12 bases spanning the gap. Germline CDR1 is GTSNPN and CDR2 is SVGIG (reference sequence). The CDR3 spans 13 residues.

This clone was observed a handful of times. V and J are TRBV6-5 and TRBJ1-1; D unresolved. Looked up from germline, CDR1 is MNHEY and CDR2 is SVGAGI. CDR3 length: 13 residues. Trimming removed 6 bases from V and 1 base from J, with 9 bases in between. This chain's CDR3 is CASSHDKNTEAFF. The CDR3 bases are TGTGCCAGCAGCCATGACAAGAACACTGAAGCTTTCTTT.

V gene TRBV7-9 combines with J gene TRBJ2-5; D call uncertain. Trimming removed 1 base from V and 5 bases from J, with 8 bases in between. CDR3 length: 13 residues. Germline assignment: CDR1 SEHNR and CDR2 FQNEAQ (reference sequence). CDR3 nucleotides: TGTGCCAGCAGCTTAGAGTCGGAGGAGACCCAGTACTTC. Its protein product is CASSLESEETQYF.

This clone occurred a few times. Other DNA sequences of this sample code for an identical CDR3. V usage is TRBV7-9 and J usage is TRBJ2-5, with D uncertain. There are 13 residues in the CDR3. CDR1 is SEHNR, CDR2 FQNEAQ, per germline (reference sequence). Trimming removed 1 base at V and 5 bases at J, with 8 bases between. The CDR3 is CASSLGGRETQYF. In nucleotides, the CDR3 is TGTGCCAGCAGCTTAGGTGGCCGGGAGACCCAGTACTTC.

V and J are TRBV18 and TRBJ2-7; no definite D call. This CDR3 region has 12 residues. Trimming took 1 base from V and 0 from J, leaving 1 base between them. CDR1 is KGHSH, CDR2 LQKENI, per germline. The CDR3 DNA reads TGTGCCAGCTCACCACGCTCCTACGAGCAGTACTTC. Its translation is CASSPRSYEQYF. Variable domain in full (rest from reference TRBV18 and TRBJ2-7): NAGVMQNPRHLVRRRGQEARLRCSPMKGHSHVYWYRQLPEEGLKFMVYLQKENIIDESGMPKERFSAEFPKEGPSILRIQQVVRGDSAAYFCASSPRSYEQYFGPGTRLTVT.

This chain joins TRBV27 and TRBJ2-1; 7 bases align to TRBD1. This CDR3 comprises 16 residues. The germline CDR1 and CDR2 sequences are MNHEY and SMNVEV (reference sequence). V was clipped by 4 bases and J by 4 bases; unmatched bases: 10. DNA of the CDR3: TGTGCCAGCAGTTCCACCCCGGGACAGATGTACAATGAGCAGTTCTTC. Its translation is CASSSTPGQMYNEQFF.

The chain employs TRBV2 and TRBJ2-7; no definite D call. The V end was cut by 8 bases, the J end by 5 bases, with 19 bases between. The CDR3 consists of 14 residues. The germline V gene encodes CDR1 SNHLY and CDR2 FYNNEI. CDR3 sequence reads: CASQRPDPRDEQYF. In DNA form, the CDR3 reads TGTGCCAGCCAACGGCCCGACCCACGGGACGAGCAGTACTTC. Together with reference TRBV2 and TRBJ2-7, the CDR3 gives the full variable domain: EPEVTQTPSHQVTQMGQEVILRCVPISNHLYFYWYRQILGQKVEFLVSFYNNEISEKSEIFDDQFSVERPDGSNFTLKIRSTKLEDSAMYFCASQRPDPRDEQYFGPGTRLTVT.

The V and J genes are TRBV4-1 and TRBJ1-2; possible D gene TRBD1, 5 bases. Trimming shortened V by 0 bases and J by 3 bases, and 14 bases separated the two germline ends. The CDR3 runs to 16 residues. Germline V gives CDR1 MGHRA, CDR2 YSYEKL. The CDR3 protein is CASSQDRAGHYYGYTF. The CDR3 bases are TGCGCCAGCAGCCAAGATCGCGCAGGGCACTACTATGGCTACACCTTC.

This chain uses TRBV7-6 with TRBJ2-2; unclear D gene. The length of the CDR3 is 13 residues. Trimming shortened V by 2 bases and J by 5 bases, and 6 bases separated the two germline ends. The germline gives CDR1 SGHVS, CDR2 FNYEAQ. The CDR3: CASSLTVTGELFF. Here the CDR3 DNA reads TGTGCCAGCAGCTTAACTGTTACCGGGGAGCTGTTTTTT. The variable domain in full, with the rest retrieved from reference TRBV7-6 and TRBJ2-2, is GAGVSQSPRYKVTKRGQDVALRCDPISGHVSLYWYRQALGQGPEFLTYFNYEAQQDKSGLPNDRFSAERPEGSISTLTIQRTEQRDSAMYRCASSLTVTGELFFGEGSRLTVL.

The J gene is TRBJ2-7, the V gene TRBV6-5; no definite D call. This CDR3 has 15 residues. V lost 4 bases and J lost 0, with 13 bases in between. CDR1 and CDR2 (germline): MNHEY, SVGAGI. The CDR3 region is CASSSGFLSSYEQYF. The CDR3 bases are TGTGCCAGCAGTTCAGGCTTCCTCAGCTCCTACGAGCAGTACTTC.

This clone has a single count. The chain uses TRBV27 and TRBJ1-6, with a weak D call TRBD1 (6 bases). The V gene's germline CDR1 is MNHEY and CDR2 SMNVEV (reference sequence). V was trimmed by 3 bases and J by 9 bases, leaving 15 bases between them. This CDR3 has 15 amino acids. Here the CDR3 DNA reads TGTGCCAGCAGTTTTGGGGACATTGAGGGTTCACCCCTCCACTTT. Residues: CASSFGDIEGSPLHF.